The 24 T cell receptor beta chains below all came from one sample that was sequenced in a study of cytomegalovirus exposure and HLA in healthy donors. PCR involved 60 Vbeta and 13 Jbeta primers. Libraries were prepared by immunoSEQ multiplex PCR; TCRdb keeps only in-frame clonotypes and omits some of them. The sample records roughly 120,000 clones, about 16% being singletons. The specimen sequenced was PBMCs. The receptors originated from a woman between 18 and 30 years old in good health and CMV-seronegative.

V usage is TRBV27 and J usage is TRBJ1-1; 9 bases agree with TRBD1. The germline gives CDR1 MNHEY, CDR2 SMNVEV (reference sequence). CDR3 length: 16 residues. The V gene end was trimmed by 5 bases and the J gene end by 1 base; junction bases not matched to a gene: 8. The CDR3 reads CASSPGQGSGNTEAFF. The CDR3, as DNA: TGTGCCAGCAGTCCTGGACAGGGGAGTGGGAACACTGAAGCTTTCTTT.

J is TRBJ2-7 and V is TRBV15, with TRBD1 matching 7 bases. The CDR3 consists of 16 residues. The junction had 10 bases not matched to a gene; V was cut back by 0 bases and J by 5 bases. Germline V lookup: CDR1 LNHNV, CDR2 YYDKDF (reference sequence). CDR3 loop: CATSRDLGQEIHEQYF. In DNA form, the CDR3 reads TGTGCCACCAGCAGAGATCTAGGACAGGAAATACACGAGCAGTACTTC.

Written as DNA, the CDR3 is TGTGCCAGCAGCCCACAGGGGGCGACGAATCAGCCCCAGCATTTT. Its translation: CASSPQGATNQPQHF. The chain employs TRBV5-5 and TRBJ1-5, with TRBD1 matching 9 bases. Germline V gene lookup returns CDR1 SGHKS and CDR2 YYEKEE (reference sequence). V was clipped by 4 bases and J by 4 bases; unmatched bases: 6. This CDR3 is 15 amino acids long.

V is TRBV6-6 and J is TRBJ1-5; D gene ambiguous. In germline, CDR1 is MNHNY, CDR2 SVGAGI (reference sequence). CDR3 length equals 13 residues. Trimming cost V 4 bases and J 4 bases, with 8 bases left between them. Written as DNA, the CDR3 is TGTGCCAGCAGTTCTTACGGGAATCAGCCCCAGCATTTT. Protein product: CASSSYGNQPQHF.

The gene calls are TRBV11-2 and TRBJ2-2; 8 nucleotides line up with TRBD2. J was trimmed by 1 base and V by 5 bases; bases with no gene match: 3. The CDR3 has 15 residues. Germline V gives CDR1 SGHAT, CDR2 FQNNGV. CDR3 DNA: TGTGCCAGCAGCCGGGGACTAGGGAACACCGGGGAGCTGTTTTTT. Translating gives CASSRGLGNTGELFF.

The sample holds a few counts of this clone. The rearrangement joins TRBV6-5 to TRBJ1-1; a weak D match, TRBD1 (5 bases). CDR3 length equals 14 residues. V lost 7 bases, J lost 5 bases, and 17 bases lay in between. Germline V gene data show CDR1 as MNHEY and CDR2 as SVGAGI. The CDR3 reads CASTSPQGGTEAFF. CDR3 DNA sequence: TGTGCCAGCACCAGCCCTCAGGGTGGAACTGAAGCTTTCTTT.

This chain's CDR3 is CASSYSRRYTEAFF. The DNA of the CDR3 is TGTGCCAGCAGTTACTCGCGGCGCTACACTGAAGCTTTCTTT. The chain joins TRBV6-5 to TRBJ1-1; D call uncertain. Per germline, CDR1 MNHEY and CDR2 SVGAGI. This CDR3 spans 14 amino acids. Trimming pared 0 bases from V and 3 bases from J, leaving 8 bases between.

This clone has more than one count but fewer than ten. Here the CDR3 reads CASSLVGQGYGYTF. The CDR3 DNA follows: TGTGCCAGCAGCTTGGTGGGACAGGGTTATGGCTACACCTTC. The chain joins TRBV5-5 to TRBJ1-2; TRBD1 matches 9 bases. V gave up 0 bases and J gave up 5 bases; unmatched junction bases: 2. The CDR3 has 14 residues. CDR1 SGHKS and CDR2 YYEKEE come from the germline V gene (reference sequence).

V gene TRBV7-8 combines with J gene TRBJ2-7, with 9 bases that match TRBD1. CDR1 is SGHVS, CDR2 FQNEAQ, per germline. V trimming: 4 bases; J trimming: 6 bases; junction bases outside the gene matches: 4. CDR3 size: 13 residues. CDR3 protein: CASSSTGGPEQYF. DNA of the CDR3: TGTGCCAGCAGCTCGACAGGGGGGCCCGAGCAGTACTTC.

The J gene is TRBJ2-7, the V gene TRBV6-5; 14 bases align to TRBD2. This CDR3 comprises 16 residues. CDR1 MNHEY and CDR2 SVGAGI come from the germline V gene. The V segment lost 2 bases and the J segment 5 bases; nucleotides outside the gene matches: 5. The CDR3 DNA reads TGTGCCAGCAGTTACCGGACTAGCGGGAGGAGAAACGAGCAGTACTTC. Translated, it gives CASSYRTSGRRNEQYF.

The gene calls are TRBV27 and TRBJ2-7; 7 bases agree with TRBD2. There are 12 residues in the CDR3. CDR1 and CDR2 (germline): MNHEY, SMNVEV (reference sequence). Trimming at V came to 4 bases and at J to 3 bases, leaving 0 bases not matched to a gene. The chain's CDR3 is CASSSSGYEQYF. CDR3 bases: TGTGCCAGCAGTTCTAGCGGCTACGAGCAGTACTTC.

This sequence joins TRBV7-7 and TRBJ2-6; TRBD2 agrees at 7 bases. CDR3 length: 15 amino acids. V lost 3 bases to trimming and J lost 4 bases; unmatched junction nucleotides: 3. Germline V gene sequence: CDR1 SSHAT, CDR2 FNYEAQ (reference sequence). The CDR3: CASSLGGSGANVLTF. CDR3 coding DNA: TGTGCCAGCAGCTTGGGGGGGTCCGGGGCCAACGTCCTGACTTTC.

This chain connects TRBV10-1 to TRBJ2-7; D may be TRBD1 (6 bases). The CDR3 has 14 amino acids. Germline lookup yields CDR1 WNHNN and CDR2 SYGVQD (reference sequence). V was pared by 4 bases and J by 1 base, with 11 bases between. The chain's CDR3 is CASSVGQSSYEQYF. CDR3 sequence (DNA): TGCGCCAGCAGTGTGGGACAAAGTTCCTACGAGCAGTACTTC.

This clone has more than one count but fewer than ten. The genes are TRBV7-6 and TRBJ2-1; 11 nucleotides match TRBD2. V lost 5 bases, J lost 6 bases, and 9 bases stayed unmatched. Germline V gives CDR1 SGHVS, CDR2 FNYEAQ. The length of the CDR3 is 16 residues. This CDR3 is CASSAVAGGPINEQFF. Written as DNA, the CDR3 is TGTGCCAGCAGCGCCGTAGCGGGAGGGCCTATCAATGAGCAGTTCTTC.

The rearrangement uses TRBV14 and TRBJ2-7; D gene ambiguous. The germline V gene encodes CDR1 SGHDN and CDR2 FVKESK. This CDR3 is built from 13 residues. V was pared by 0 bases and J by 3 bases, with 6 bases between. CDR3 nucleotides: TGTGCCAGCAGCCAAGATCCCTACTACGAGCAGTACTTC. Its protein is CASSQDPYYEQYF.

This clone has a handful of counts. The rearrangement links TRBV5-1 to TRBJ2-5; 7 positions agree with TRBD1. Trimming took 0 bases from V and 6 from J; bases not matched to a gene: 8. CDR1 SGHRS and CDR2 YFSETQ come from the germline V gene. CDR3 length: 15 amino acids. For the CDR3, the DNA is TGCGCCAGCAGCTTGGGACAGGGCGATTCGAAGACCCAGTACTTC. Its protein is CASSLGQGDSKTQYF.

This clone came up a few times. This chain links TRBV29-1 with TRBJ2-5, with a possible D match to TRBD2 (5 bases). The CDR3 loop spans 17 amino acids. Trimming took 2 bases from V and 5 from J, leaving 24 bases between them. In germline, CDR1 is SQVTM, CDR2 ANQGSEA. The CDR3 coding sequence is TGCAGCGTTGAAAAACCCCGGGATAGGAGGCGTCGGGAGACCCAGTACTTC. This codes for CSVEKPRDRRRRETQYF.

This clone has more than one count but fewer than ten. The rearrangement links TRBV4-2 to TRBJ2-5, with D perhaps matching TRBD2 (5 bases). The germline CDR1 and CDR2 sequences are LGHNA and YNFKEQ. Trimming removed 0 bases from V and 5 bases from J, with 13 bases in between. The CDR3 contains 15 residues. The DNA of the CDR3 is TGTGCCAGCAGCCAAGATGGAGAGGGCTGGGAGACCCAGTACTTC. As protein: CASSQDGEGWETQYF.

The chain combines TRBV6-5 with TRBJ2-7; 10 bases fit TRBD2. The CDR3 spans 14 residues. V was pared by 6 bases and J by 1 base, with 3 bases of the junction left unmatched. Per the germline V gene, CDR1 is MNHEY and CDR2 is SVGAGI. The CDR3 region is CASRQTSGSYEQYF. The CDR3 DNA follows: TGTGCCAGCAGACAGACTAGCGGGTCCTACGAGCAGTACTTC.

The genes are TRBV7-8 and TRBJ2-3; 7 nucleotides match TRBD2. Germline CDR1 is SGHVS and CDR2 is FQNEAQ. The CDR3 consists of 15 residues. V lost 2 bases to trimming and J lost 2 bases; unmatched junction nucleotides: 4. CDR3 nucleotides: TGTGCCAGCAGCTTACGGGAGGCAGACACAGATACGCAGTATTTT. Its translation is CASSLREADTDTQYF.

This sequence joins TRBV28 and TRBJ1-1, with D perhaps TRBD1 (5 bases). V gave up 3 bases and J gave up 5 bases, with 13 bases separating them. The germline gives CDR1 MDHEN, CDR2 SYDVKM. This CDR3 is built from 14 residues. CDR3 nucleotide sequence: TGTGCCAGCAGTTTTACGGCAGGGCTTACTGAAGCTTTCTTT. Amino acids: CASSFTAGLTEAFF.

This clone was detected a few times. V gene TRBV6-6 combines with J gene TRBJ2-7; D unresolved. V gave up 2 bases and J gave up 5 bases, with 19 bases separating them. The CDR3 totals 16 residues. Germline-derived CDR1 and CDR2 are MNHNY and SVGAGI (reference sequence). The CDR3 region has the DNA TGTGCCAGCAGTTACGCCGTTCAAAGAGGTCTGAACGAGCAGTACTTC. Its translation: CASSYAVQRGLNEQYF.

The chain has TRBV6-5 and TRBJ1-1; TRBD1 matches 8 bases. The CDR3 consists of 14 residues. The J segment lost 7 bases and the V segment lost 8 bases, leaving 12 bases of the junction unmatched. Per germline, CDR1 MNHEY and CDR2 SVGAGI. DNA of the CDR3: TGTGCCAGCGGTAGGGGCAGGGGGCCTATTGAAGCTTTCTTT. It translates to CASGRGRGPIEAFF.

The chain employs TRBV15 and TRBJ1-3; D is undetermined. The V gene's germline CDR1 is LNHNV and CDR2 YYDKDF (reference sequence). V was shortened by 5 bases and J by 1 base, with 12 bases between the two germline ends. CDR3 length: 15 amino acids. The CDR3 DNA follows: TGTGCCACCAGCCCTAGCGGAGTATCTGGAAACACCATATATTTT. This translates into CATSPSGVSGNTIYF. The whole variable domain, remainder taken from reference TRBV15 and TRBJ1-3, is DAMVIQNPRYQVTQFGKPVTLSCSQTLNHNVMYWYQQKSSQAPKLLFHYYDKDFNNEADTPDNFQSRRPNTSFCFLDIRSPGLGDTAMYLCATSPSGVSGNTIYFGEGSWLTVV.